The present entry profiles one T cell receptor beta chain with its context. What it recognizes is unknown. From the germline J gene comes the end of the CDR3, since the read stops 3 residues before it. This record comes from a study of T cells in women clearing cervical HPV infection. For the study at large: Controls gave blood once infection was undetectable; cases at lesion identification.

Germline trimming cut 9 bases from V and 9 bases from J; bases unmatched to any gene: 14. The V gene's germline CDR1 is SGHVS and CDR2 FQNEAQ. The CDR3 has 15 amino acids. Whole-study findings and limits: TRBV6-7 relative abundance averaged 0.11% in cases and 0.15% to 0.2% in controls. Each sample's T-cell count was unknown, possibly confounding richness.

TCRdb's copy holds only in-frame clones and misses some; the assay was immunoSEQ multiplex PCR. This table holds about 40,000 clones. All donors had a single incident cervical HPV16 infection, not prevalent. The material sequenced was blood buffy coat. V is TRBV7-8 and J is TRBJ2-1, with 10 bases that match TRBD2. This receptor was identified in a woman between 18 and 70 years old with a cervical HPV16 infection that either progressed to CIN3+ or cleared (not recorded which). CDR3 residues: CASLGYSGGDVEQFF. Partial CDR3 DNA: TGTGCCAGTCTTGGTTACAGCGGGGGGGATGTTGAG.